What follows are 9 T cell receptor beta chains derived from one specimen sequenced in a study of T cells expressing NK-cell markers. TCRdb reanalyzed the 5' RACE reads, giving one entry per CDR3 protein sequence and no DNA. This sample contains about 460,000 distinct CDR3 sequences. The sample was blood T cells: a sorted CD56 or NKG2C T cell subset, CD4+ or CD8+ T cells, or bulk PBMC T cells (not recorded which). Receptor source: a woman between 45 and 60 years old in good health.

The CDR3 sequence: CASSLEADRYNEQFF. The chain recombines TRBV5-1 with TRBJ2-1; TCRdb picks TRBD2, but there is no DNA to check that call. The V gene's germline CDR1 is SGHRS and CDR2 YFSETQ. This CDR3 has 15 residues.

The gene calls are TRBV29-1 and TRBJ1-1; as DNA is missing, the TRBD1 call by TCRdb cannot be tested. CDR3 length: 11 residues. Germline values: CDR1 SQVTM, CDR2 ANQGSEA. This CDR3 reads CSWGSGPEAFF.

The chain carries TRBV20-1 and TRBJ2-5; TCRdb selects TRBD2, and the lack of DNA leaves this call unchecked. The germline gives CDR1 DFQATT, CDR2 SNEGSKA (reference sequence). The CDR3 is 14 amino acids. The CDR3 sequence: CSARKKRSQETQYF.

The chain employs TRBV5-1 and TRBJ2-2; lacking DNA, the TRBD1 call made by TCRdb goes unchecked. From germline, CDR1 is SGHRS and CDR2 YFSETQ. The CDR3 runs to 16 residues. The CDR3 loop reads CASSLGGRRATGELFF.

The chain recombines TRBV19 with TRBJ1-5; the TRBD1 assignment by TCRdb is unverifiable without DNA. There are 16 residues in the CDR3. Germline V gene sequence: CDR1 LNHDA, CDR2 SQIVND (reference sequence). CDR3: CASSSGDRPSNQPQHF.

The CDR3 reads CASSQDLTSGRAPGELFF. V usage is TRBV4-1 and J usage is TRBJ2-2; with no DNA, the TCRdb D assignment of TRBD2 cannot be verified. CDR3 size: 18 residues. In germline, CDR1 is MGHRA, CDR2 YSYEKL.

This chain uses TRBV5-1 with TRBJ1-1. Looked up from germline, CDR1 is SGHRS and CDR2 is YFSETQ. The CDR3 has 13 residues. CDR3 sequence: CASSGNTNTEAFF.

V is TRBV11-2 and J is TRBJ2-1; no DNA is available, so the TRBD2 call from TCRdb remains unchecked. The V gene's germline CDR1 is SGHAT and CDR2 FQNNGV. The CDR3 extends over 17 amino acids. The CDR3 region is CASSLERGLAGAHEQFF.

The rearrangement joins TRBV7-9 to TRBJ1-1. Looked up from germline, CDR1 is SEHNR and CDR2 is FQNEAQ (reference sequence). CDR3 length: 14 residues. The CDR3 sequence is CASSPQTGLTEAFF.